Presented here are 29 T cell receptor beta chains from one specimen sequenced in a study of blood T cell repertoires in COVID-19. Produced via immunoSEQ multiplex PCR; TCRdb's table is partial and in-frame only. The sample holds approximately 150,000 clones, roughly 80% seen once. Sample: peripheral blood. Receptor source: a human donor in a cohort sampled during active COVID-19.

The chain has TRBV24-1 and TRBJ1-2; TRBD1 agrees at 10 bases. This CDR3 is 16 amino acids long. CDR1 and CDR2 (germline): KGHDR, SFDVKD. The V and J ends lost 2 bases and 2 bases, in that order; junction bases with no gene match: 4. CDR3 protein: CATSDSDRGRNYGYTF. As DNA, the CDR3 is TGTGCCACCAGTGATTCTGACAGGGGGCGGAACTATGGCTACACCTTC.

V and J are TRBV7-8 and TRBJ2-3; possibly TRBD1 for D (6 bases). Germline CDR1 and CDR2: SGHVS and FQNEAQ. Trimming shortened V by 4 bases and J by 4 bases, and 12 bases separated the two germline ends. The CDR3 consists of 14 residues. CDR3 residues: CASSSNRAADTQYF. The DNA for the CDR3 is TGTGCCAGCAGCTCTAACAGGGCGGCAGATACGCAGTATTTT.

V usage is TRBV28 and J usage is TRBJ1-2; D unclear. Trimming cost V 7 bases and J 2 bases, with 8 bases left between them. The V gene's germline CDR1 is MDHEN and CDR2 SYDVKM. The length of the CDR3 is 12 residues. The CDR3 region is CASTPLNYGYTF. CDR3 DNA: TGTGCCAGCACCCCTCTGAACTATGGCTACACCTTC.

The CDR3 DNA reads as TGTGCCAGCAGCCCAAACAGGGATGAAGCTTTCTTT. Translated, it gives CASSPNRDEAFF. This chain uses TRBV11-1 with TRBJ1-1, with D maybe TRBD1 (6 bases). The ends were cut back, 5 bases at V and 7 bases at J, with 11 bases in the middle. The CDR3 loop spans 12 amino acids. Germline V CDR1 and CDR2: SGHAT, FQDESV (reference sequence).

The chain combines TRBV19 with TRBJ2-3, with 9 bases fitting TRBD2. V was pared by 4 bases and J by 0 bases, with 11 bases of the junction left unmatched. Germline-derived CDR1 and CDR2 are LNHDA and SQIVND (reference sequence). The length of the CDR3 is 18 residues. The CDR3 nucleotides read TGTGCCAGTAGTAAGTCAAGCGGGGGGACTTCTAGCACAGATACGCAGTATTTT. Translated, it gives CASSKSSGGTSSTDTQYF.

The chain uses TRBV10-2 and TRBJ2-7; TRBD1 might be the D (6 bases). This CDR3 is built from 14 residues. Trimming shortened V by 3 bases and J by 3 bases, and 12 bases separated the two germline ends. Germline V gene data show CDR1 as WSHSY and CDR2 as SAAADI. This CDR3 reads CASSDSTGIYEQYF. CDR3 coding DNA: TGCGCCAGCAGTGATTCAACAGGGATCTACGAGCAGTACTTC.

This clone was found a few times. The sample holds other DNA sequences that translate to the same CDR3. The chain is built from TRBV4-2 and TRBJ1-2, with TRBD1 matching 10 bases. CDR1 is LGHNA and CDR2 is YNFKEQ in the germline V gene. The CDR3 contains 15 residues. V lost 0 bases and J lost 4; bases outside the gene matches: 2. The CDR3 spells CASSQDRTGGYGYTF. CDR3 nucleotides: TGTGCCAGCAGCCAAGACAGGACAGGGGGCTATGGCTACACCTTC.

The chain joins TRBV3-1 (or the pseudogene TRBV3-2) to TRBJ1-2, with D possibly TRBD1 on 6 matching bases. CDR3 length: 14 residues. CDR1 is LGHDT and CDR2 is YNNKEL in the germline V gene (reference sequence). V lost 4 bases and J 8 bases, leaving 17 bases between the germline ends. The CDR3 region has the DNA TGTGCCAGCAGCCGCGGTTTCGGGGGGGGCGGCTACACCTTC. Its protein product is CASSRGFGGGGYTF.

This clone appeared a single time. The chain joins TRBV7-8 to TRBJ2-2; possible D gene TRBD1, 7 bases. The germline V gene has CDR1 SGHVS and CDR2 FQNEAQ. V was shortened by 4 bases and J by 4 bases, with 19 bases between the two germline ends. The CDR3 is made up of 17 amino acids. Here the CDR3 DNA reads TGTGCCAGCAGCTCCCAACCCAGACAGGGAGGCACCGGGGAGCTGTTTTTT. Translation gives CASSSQPRQGGTGELFF.

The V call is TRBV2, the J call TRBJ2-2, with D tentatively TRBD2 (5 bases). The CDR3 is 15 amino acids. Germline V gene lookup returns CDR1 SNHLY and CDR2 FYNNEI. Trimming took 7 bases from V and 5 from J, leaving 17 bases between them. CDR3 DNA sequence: TGTGCCAGCACCTTCTCCGGCCGAGGGACCGGGGAGCTGTTTTTT. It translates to CASTFSGRGTGELFF.

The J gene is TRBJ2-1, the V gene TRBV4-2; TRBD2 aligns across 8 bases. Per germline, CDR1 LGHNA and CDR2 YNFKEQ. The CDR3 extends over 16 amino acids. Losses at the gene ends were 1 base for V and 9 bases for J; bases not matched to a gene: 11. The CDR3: CASSQGPGPRGGEQFF. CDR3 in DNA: TGTGCCAGCAGCCAAGGACCTGGGCCCCGGGGGGGTGAGCAGTTCTTC.

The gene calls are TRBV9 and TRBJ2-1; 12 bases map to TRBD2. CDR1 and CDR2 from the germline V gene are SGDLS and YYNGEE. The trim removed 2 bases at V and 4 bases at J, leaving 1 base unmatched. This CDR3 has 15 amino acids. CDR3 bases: TGTGCCAGCAGCGTGGGACTAGCGGGTTACAATGAGCAGTTCTTC. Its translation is CASSVGLAGYNEQFF.

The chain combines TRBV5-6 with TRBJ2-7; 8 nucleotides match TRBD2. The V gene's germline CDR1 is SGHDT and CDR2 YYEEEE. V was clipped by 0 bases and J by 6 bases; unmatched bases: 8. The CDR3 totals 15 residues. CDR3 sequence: CASSLGQREIGEQYV. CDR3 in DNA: TGTGCCAGCAGCTTGGGCCAGCGGGAGATCGGCGAGCAGTACGTC.

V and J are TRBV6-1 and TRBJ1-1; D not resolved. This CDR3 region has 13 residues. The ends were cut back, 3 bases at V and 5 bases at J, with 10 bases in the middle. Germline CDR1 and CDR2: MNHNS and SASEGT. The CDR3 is CASSERAETEAFF. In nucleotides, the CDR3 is TGTGCCAGCAGTGAGAGGGCCGAGACTGAAGCTTTCTTT.

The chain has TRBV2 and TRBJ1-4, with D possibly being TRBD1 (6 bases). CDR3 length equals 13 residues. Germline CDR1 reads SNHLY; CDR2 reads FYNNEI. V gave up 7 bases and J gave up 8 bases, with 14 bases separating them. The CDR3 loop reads CASKQGLDEKLFF. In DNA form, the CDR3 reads TGTGCCAGCAAGCAGGGGCTTGACGAAAAACTGTTTTTT.

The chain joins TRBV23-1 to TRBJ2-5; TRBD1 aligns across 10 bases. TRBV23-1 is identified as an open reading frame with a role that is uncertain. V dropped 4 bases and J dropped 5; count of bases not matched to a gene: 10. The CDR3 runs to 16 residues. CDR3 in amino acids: CASSLRGDRGLETQYF. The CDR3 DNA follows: TGCGCCAGCAGTCTCAGAGGGGACAGGGGATTGGAGACCCAGTACTTC.

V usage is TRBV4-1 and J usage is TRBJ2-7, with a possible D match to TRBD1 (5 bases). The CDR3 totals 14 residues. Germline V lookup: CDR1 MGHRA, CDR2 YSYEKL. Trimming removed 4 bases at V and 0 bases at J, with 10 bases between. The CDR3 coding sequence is TGCGCCAGCAGCCTGGACACCGGCTCCTACGAGCAGTACGTC. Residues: CASSLDTGSYEQYV.

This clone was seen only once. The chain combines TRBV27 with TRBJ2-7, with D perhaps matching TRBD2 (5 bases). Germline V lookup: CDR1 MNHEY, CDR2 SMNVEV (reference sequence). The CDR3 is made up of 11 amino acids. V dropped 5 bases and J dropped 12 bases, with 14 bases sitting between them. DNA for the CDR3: TGTGCCAGCAGTCCTAGGCCTCGGGGGTACGTC. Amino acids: CASSPRPRGYV.

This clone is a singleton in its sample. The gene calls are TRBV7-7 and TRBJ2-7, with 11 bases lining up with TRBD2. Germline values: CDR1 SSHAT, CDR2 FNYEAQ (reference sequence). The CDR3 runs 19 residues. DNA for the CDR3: TGTGCTAGCAGCTTTTATTTACTAGCGGGGGTGAAGAGCTCCTACGAGCAGTACGTC. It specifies CASSFYLLAGVKSSYEQYV.

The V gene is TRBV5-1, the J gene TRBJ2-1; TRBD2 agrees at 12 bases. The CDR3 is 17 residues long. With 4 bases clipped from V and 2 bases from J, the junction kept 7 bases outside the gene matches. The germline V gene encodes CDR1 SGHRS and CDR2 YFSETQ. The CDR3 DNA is TGCGCCAGCAGCCCTAGCGGGAGGGCCGGGGCCTACAATGAGCAGTTCTTC. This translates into CASSPSGRAGAYNEQFF.

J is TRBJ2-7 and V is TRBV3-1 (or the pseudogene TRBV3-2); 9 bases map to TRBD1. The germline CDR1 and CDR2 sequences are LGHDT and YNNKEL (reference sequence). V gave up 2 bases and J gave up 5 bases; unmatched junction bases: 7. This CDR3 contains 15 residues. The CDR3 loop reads CASSQTGTGFDEQYV. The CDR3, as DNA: TGTGCCAGCAGCCAAACCGGGACAGGGTTTGACGAGCAGTACGTC.

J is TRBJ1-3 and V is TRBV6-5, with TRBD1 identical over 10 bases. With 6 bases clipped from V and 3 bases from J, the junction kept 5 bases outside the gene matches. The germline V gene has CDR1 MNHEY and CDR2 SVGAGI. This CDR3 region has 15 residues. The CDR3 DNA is TGTGCCAGCAGGACCGGGACAGGGGTTGGAAACACCATATATTTT. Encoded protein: CASRTGTGVGNTIYF.

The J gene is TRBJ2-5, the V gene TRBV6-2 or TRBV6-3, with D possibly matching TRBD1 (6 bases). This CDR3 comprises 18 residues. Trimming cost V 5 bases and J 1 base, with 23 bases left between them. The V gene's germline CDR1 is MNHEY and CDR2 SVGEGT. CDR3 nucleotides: TGTGCCAGCAGTCACACGCGACAGGCCGGGGTTTTCCAAGAGACCCAGTACTTC. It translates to CASSHTRQAGVFQETQYF.

As DNA, the CDR3 is TGTGCCAGCAGCTTAGGTCTAGCGGGGGCCACAACCTACGAGCAGTACTTC. It translates to CASSLGLAGATTYEQYF. The chain has TRBV7-9 and TRBJ2-7; 10 nucleotides agree with TRBD2. The V and J ends lost 1 base and 2 bases, in that order; junction bases with no gene match: 8. CDR3 size: 17 residues. The germline V gene encodes CDR1 SEHNR and CDR2 FQNEAQ (reference sequence).

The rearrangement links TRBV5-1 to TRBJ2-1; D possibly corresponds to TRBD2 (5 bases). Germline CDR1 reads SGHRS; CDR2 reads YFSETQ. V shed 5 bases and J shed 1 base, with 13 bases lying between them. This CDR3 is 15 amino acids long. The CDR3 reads CASSGREGSYNEQFF. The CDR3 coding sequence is TGCGCCAGCAGTGGTCGTGAGGGATCCTACAATGAGCAGTTCTTC.

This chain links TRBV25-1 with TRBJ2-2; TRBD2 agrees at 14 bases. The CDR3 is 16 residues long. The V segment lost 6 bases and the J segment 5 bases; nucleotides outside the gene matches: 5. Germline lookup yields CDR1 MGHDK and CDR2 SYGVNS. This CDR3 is CASRGLAGVETGELFF. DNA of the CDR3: TGTGCCAGCAGGGGACTAGCGGGAGTTGAGACCGGGGAGCTGTTTTTT. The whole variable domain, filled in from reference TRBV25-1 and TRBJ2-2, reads EADIYQTPRYLVIGTGKKITLECSQTMGHDKMYWYQQDPGMELHLIHYSYGVNSTEKGDLSSESTVSRIRTEHFPLTLESARPSHTSQYLCASRGLAGVETGELFFGEGSRLTVL.

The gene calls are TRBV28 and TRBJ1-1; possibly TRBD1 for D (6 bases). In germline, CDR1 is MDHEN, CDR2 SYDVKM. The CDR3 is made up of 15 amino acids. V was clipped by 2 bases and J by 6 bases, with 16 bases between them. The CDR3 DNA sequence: TGTGCCAGCAGTTTAGGGGGGGGCGTCTCCTCTGAAGCTTTCTTT. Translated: CASSLGGGVSSEAFF.

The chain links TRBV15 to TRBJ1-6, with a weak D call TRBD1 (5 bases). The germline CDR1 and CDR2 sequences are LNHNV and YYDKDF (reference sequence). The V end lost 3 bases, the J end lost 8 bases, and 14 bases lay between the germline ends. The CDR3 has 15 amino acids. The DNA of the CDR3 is TGTGCCACCAGCAGGTCAGGGAATGGGGATTCACCCCTCCACTTT. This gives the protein CATSRSGNGDSPLHF.

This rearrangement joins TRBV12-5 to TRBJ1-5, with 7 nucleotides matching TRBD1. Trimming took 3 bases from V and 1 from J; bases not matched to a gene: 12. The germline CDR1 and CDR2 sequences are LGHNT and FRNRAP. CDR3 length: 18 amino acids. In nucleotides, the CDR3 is TGTGCTAGTGGTTTTCGACAGGGCCCATTTTCGAGCAATCAGCCCCAGCATTTT. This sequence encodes CASGFRQGPFSSNQPQHF. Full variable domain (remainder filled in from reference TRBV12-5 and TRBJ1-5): DARVTQTPRHKVTEMGQEVTMRCQPILGHNTVFWYRQTMMQGLELLAYFRNRAPLDDSGMPKDRFSAEMPDATLATLKIQPSEPRDSAVYFCASGFRQGPFSSNQPQHFGDGTRLSIL.